Below are 2 T cell receptor beta chains sequenced from a single sample in a study of shared clonotypes between healthy human individuals. Sequencing used immunoSEQ multiplex PCR; TCRdb keeps in-frame clones, though not all of them. The sample includes 2 million to 2.5 million clones, approximately 96% of them seen just once. Input material: naive CD4+ T cells sorted from blood. Subset of the sample: CD45RA+ positively selected. Receptors originate from a man younger than 30 in good health.

The V call is TRBV7-2, the J call TRBJ2-7; D unresolved. From germline, CDR1 is SGHTA and CDR2 FQGNSA. Trimming stripped 1 base from V and 1 base from J, with 14 bases between. The CDR3 loop spans 16 amino acids. This CDR3 reads CASSLDSAVASYEQYF. CDR3 DNA: TGTGCCAGCAGCTTAGACTCGGCAGTCGCGTCCTACGAGCAGTACTTC.

The rearrangement links TRBV5-5 to TRBJ2-7, with TRBD2 matching over 13 bases. Looked up from germline, CDR1 is SGHKS and CDR2 is YYEKEE (reference sequence). This CDR3 spans 15 amino acids. The V and J ends lost 2 bases and 2 bases, in that order; junction bases with no gene match: 1. The DNA for the CDR3 is TGTGCCAGCAGCTTCGGGACTAGCGGGACCTACGAGCAGTACTTC. Encoded protein: CASSFGTSGTYEQYF.